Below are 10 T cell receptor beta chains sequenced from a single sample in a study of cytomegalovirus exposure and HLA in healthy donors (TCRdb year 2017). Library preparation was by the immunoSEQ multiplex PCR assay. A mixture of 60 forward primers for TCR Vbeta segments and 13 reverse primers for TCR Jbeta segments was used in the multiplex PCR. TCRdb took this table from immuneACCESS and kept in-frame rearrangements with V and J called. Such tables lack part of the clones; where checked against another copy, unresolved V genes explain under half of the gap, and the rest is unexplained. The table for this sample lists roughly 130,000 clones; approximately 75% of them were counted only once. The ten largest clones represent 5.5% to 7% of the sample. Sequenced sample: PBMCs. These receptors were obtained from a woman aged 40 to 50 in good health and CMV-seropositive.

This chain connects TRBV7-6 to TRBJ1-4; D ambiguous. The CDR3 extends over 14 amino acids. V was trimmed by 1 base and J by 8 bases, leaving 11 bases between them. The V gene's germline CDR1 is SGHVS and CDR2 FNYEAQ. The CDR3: CASSLGAGSEKLFF. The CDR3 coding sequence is TGTGCCAGCAGCTTAGGGGCGGGATCGGAAAAACTGTTTTTT. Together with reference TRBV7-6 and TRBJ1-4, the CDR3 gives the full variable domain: GAGVSQSPRYKVTKRGQDVALRCDPISGHVSLYWYRQALGQGPEFLTYFNYEAQQDKSGLPNDRFSAERPEGSISTLTIQRTEQRDSAMYRCASSLGAGSEKLFFGSGTQLSVL.

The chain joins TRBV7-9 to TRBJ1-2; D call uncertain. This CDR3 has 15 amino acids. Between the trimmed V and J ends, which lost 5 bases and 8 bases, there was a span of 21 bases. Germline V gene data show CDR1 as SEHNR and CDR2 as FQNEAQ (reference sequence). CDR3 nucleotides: TGTGCCAGCAGCCCATCCCTAACGAGGGTTCTAGGCTACACCTTC. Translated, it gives CASSPSLTRVLGYTF.

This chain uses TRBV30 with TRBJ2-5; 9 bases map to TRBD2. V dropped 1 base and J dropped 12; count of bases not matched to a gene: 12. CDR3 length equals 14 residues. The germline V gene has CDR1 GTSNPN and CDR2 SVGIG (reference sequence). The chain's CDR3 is CAWSAPSGEGLEYF. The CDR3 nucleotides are TGTGCCTGGAGTGCTCCTAGCGGGGAGGGATTGGAGTACTTC.

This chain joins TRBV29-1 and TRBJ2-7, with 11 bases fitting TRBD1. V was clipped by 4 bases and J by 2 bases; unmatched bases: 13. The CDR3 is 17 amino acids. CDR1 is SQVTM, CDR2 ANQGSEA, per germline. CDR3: CSVAGQGGSGHPYEQYF. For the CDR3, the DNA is TGCAGCGTTGCGGGACAGGGGGGATCTGGCCATCCCTACGAGCAGTACTTC.

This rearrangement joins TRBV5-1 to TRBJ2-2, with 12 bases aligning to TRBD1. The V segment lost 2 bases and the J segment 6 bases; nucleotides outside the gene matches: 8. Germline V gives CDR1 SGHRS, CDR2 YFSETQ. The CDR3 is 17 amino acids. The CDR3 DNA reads TGCGCCAGCAGCTTAAACCCGGGACAGGGGGCAGCCGGGGAGCTGTTTTTT. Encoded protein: CASSLNPGQGAAGELFF.

The CDR3 bases are TGTGCCAGCAGCATAAACGGGGTAAACGAGCAGTACTTC. This encodes CASSINGVNEQYF. This chain uses TRBV5-4 with TRBJ2-7, with a possible D match to TRBD2 (5 bases). V lost 4 bases to trimming and J lost 5 bases, with 13 bases between them. The CDR3 totals 13 residues. Germline V gene lookup returns CDR1 SGHNT and CDR2 YYREEE (reference sequence). Together with reference TRBV5-4 and TRBJ2-7, the CDR3 gives the full variable domain: ETGVTQSPTHLIKTRGQQVTLRCSSQSGHNTVSWYQQALGQGPQFIFQYYREEENGRGNFPPRFSGLQFPNYSSELNVNALELDDSALYLCASSINGVNEQYFGPGTRLTVT.

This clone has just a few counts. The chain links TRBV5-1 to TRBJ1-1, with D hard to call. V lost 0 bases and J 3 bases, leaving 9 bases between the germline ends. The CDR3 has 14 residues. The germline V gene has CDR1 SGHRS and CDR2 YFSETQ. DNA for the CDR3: TGCGCCAGCAGCTTGGGAACAGAATACACTGAAGCTTTCTTT. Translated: CASSLGTEYTEAFF.

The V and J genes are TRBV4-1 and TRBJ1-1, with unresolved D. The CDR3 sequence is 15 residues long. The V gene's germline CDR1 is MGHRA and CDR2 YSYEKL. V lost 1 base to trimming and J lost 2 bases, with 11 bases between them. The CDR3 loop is CASSQGAGQNTEAFF. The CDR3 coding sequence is TGCGCCAGCAGCCAAGGGGCAGGTCAAAACACTGAAGCTTTCTTT.

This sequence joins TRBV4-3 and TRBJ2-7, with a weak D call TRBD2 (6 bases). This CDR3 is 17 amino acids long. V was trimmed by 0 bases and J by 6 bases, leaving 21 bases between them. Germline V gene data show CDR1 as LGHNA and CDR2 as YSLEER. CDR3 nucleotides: TGCGCCAGCAGCCAAGAAATCGGAGGGGAGGACGGGAGCGAGCAGTACTTC. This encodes CASSQEIGGEDGSEQYF.

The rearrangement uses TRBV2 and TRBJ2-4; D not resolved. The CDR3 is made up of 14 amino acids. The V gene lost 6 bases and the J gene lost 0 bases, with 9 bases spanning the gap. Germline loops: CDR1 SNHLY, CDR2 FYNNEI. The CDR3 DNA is TGTGCCAGCAGCGTCAGATTAGCCAAAAACATTCAGTACTTC. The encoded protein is CASSVRLAKNIQYF.